This T cell receptor (beta chain) is drawn from a study of beta chain features in type 1 diabetes. At the level of the study: Healthy donors and patients showed comparable age, gender and cell yields.

CDR3 length: 13 amino acids. Trimming stripped 0 bases from V and 5 bases from J, with 7 bases between. From germline, CDR1 is SEHNR and CDR2 FQNEAQ (reference sequence). TCRB transcripts that were expressed got sequenced, as all of the isolated RNA had been reverse transcribed. The table came from immunoSEQ multiplex PCR; TCRdb's copy has only in-frame clones and leaves some out. The sample holds under 450,000 clones; approximately 15% are singletons and the top ten take approximately 0.035%. With regard to this clone: Its cognate antigen is unknown.

General study points: In comparison with healthy donors, patients had naive, central memory and Treg TCRB repertoires that appeared more similar.

V is TRBV7-9 and J is TRBJ2-5; the D call may be TRBD1 or TRBD2 (5 bases each). The clonotype comes from a man aged 30-40 years in good health. Sample: naive CD4+ T cells from blood. CDR3 sequence reads: CASSLAGVETQYF. The CDR3 DNA reads TGTGCCAGCAGCTTAGCGGGGGTGGAGACCCAGTACTTC.